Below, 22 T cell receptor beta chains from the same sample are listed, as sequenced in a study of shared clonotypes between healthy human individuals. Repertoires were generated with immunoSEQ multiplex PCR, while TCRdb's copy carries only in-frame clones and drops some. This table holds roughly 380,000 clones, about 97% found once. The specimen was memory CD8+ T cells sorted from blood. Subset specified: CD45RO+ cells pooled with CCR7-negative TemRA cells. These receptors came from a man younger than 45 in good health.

CDR3 protein: CASSYSIGSWVYEQYF. DNA of the CDR3: TGTGCCAGCAGTTACTCTATAGGTAGCTGGGTCTACGAGCAGTACTTC. The gene calls are TRBV6-5 and TRBJ2-7, with D unclear. The germline V gene encodes CDR1 MNHEY and CDR2 SVGAGI. Trimming cost V 0 bases and J 3 bases, with 15 bases left between them. CDR3 length: 16 residues.

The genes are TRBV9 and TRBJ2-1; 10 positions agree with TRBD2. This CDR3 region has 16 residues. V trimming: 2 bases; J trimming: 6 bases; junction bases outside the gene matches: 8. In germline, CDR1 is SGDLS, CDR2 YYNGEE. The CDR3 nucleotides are TGTGCCAGCAGCGTTTCCCTAGCGGGGGTTGGCAATGAGCAGTTCTTC. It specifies CASSVSLAGVGNEQFF. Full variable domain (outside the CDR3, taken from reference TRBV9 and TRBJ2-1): DSGVTQTPKHLITATGQRVTLRCSPRSGDLSVYWYQQSLDQGLQFLIQYYNGEERAKGNILERFSAQQFPDLHSELNLSSLELGDSALYFCASSVSLAGVGNEQFFGPGTRLTVL.

CDR3 amino acids: CASSLSGRDQETQYF. CDR3 DNA sequence: TGTGCCAGCAGCTTAAGCGGGAGGGACCAAGAGACCCAGTACTTC. V and J are TRBV7-9 and TRBJ2-5; 10 nucleotides align to TRBD2. This CDR3 spans 15 amino acids. Trimming at V came to 2 bases and at J to 0 bases, leaving 0 bases not matched to a gene. CDR1 and CDR2 from the germline V gene are SEHNR and FQNEAQ (reference sequence).

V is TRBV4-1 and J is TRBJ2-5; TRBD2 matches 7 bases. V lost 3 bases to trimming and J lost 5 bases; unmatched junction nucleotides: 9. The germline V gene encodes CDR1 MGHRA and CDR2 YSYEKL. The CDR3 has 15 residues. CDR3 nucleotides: TGCGCCAGCAGCCAGATGGCGGGGGTCCGGGAGACCCAGTACTTC. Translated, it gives CASSQMAGVRETQYF.

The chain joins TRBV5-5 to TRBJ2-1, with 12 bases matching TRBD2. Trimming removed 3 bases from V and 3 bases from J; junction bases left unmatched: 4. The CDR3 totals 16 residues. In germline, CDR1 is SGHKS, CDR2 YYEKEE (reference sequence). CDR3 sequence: CASSWGLAGLYNEQFF. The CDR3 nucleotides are TGTGCCAGCAGCTGGGGACTAGCGGGCCTCTACAATGAGCAGTTCTTC.

The CDR3 nucleotides read TGTGCCAGCAGTGAGAGGTCAGGAGGCTCCTACGAGCAGTACTTC. Translating it yields CASSERSGGSYEQYF. The chain is built from TRBV6-4 and TRBJ2-7; TRBD2 might be the D (5 bases). The germline V gene encodes CDR1 MRHNA and CDR2 SNTAGT. V was trimmed by 3 bases and J by 0 bases, leaving 12 bases between them. This CDR3 region has 15 residues.

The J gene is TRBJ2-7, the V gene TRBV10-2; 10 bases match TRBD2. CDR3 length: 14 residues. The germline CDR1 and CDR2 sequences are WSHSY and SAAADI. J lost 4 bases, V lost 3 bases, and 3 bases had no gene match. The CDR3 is CASSDWTSGYEQYF. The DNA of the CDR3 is TGCGCCAGCAGTGATTGGACTAGCGGATACGAGCAGTACTTC.

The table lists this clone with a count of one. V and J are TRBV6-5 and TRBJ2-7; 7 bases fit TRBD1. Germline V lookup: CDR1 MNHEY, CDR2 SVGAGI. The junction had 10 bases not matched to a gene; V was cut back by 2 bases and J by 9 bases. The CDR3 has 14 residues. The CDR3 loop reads CASSYETTGFGQYF. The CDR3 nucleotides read TGTGCCAGCAGTTACGAAACGACAGGGTTCGGGCAGTACTTC.

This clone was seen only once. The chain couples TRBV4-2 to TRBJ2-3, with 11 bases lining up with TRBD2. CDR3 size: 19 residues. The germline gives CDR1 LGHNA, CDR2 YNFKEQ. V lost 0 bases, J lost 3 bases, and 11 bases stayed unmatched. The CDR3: CASSQDKVASGRMTDTQYF. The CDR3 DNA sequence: TGTGCCAGCAGCCAAGATAAAGTGGCTAGCGGGAGGATGACAGATACGCAGTATTTT.

CDR3 nucleotide sequence: TGTGCCAGCAGCCGGACTAGCGGGAGGATACCCTACGAGCAGTACTTC. It is translated as CASSRTSGRIPYEQYF. The rearrangement links TRBV5-4 to TRBJ2-7; TRBD2 aligns across 14 bases. With V trimmed by 4 bases and J by 2 bases, 5 bases remained unmatched. This CDR3 has 16 residues. CDR1 and CDR2 from the germline V gene are SGHNT and YYREEE (reference sequence).

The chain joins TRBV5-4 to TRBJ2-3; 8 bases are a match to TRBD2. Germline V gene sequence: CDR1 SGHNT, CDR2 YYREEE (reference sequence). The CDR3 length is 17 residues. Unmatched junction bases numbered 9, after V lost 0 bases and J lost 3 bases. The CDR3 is CASSLGLRERGTDTQYF. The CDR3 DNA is TGTGCCAGCAGCTTGGGATTGCGGGAGCGGGGGACAGATACGCAGTATTTT.

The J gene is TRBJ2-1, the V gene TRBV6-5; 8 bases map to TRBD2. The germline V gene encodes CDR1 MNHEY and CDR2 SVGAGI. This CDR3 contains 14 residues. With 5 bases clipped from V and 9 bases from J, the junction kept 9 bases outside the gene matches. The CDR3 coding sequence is TGTGCCAGCAGTGTCCCGGGACTAGTTAGTGAGCAGTTCTTC. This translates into CASSVPGLVSEQFF.

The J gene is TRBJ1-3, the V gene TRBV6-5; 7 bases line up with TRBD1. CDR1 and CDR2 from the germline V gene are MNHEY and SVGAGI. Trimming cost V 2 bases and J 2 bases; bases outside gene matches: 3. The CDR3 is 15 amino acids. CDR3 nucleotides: TGTGCCAGCAGTTACGGACAGGCTGCTGGAAACACCATATATTTT. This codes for CASSYGQAAGNTIYF.

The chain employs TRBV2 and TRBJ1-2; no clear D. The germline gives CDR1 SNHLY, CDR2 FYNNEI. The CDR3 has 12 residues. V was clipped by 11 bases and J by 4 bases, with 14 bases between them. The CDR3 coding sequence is TGTGCCGGCGAGCGGGAACTCTATGGCTACACCTTC. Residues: CAGERELYGYTF.

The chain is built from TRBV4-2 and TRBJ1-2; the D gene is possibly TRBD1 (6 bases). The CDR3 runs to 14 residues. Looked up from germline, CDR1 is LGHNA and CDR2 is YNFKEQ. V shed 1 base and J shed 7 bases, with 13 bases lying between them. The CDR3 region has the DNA TGTGCCAGCAGCCAAGGGAGTTCGGGGGCTGGCTACACCTTC. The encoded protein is CASSQGSSGAGYTF.

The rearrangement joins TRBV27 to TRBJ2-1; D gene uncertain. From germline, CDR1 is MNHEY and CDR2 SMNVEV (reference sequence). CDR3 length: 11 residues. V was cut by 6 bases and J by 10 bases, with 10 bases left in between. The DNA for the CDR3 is TGTGCCAGCAGCCGAGAAGGGGAGCAGTTCTTC. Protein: CASSREGEQFF.

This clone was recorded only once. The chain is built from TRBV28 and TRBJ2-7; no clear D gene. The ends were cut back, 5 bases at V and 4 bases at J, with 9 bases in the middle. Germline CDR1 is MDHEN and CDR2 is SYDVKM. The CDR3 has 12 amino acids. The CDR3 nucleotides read TGTGCCAGCAGTCACCCCAAATACGAGCAGTACTTC. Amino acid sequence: CASSHPKYEQYF.

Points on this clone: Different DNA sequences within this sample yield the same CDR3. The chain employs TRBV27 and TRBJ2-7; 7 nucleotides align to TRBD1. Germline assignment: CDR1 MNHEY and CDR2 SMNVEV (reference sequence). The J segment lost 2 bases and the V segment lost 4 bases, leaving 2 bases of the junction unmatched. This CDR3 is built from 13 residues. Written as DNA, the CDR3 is TGTGCCAGCAGTTCCGACAGGGCCTACGAGCAGTACTTC. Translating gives CASSSDRAYEQYF.

The CDR3 reads CAIAPGGRRGRSSYEQYF. The CDR3 DNA is TGTGCCATAGCCCCTGGCGGGCGTAGGGGAAGGAGCTCCTACGAGCAGTACTTC. The V and J genes are TRBV28 and TRBJ2-7; D may correspond to TRBD1 or TRBD2 (5 bases each). The CDR3 is 18 amino acids. V was pared by 10 bases and J by 0 bases, with 28 bases between. CDR1 and CDR2 (germline): MDHEN, SYDVKM.

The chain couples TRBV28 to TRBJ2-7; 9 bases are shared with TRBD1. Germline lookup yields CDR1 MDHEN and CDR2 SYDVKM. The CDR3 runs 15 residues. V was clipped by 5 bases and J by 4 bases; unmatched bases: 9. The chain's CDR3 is CASSIPRDRVYEQYF. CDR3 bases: TGTGCCAGCAGTATACCTCGGGACAGGGTGTACGAGCAGTACTTC.

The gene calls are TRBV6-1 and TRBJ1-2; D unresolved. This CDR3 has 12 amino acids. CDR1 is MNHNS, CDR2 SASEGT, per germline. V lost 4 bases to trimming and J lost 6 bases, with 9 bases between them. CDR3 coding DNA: TGTGCCAGCAGTGTCCAGGTCGATGGCTACACCTTC. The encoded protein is CASSVQVDGYTF.

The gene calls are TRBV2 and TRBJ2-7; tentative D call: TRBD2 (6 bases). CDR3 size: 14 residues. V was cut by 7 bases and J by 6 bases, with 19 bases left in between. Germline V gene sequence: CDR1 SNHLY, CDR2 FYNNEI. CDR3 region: CASTKRGAFSEQYF. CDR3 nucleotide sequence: TGTGCCAGCACTAAACGCGGGGCCTTTTCCGAGCAGTACTTC.